This T cell receptor (beta chain) was identified in a study of neurological immune-mediated disorders. Study outcomes and limitations: The repertoires of 18 of 34 multiple sclerosis patients were placed by phylogenetic grouping in a single related-CDR3 cluster, which may be a signature.

cDNA synthesis was performed by 5'RACE with 10-nucleotide random UMIs. Via MiXCR, TCRdb re-called the 5' RACE reads, giving one row per CDR3 protein. Among approximately 130,000 distinct CDR3 sequences, roughly 3.4% were seen once, and the ten largest hold about 1.2%. There are many counts of this clonotype. What it binds is not known. The clonotype was recovered from a woman aged 25 to 39 with multiple sclerosis. The sequencing input was PBMCs.

In nucleotides, the CDR3 is TGCAGTGCGGCGAACCGGGACAGCGTTTCCTACGAGCAGTACTTC. It encodes CSAANRDSVSYEQYF. V gene TRBV20-1 combines with J gene TRBJ2-7, with 7 bases fitting TRBD1. The ends lost 6 bases at V and 1 base at J; junction bases unmatched: 12. Germline loops: CDR1 DFQATT, CDR2 SNEGSKA (reference sequence). The CDR3 totals 15 residues.